What follows describes a single T cell receptor beta chain. The PCR contained 60 Vbeta and 13 Jbeta primers. The table came from immunoSEQ multiplex PCR; TCRdb's copy has only in-frame clones and leaves some out. The sample contains roughly 140,000 clones, about 84% of which appear only once. This sample stems from a study of cytomegalovirus exposure and HLA in healthy donors. Between the trimmed V and J ends, which lost 7 bases and 3 bases, there was a span of 13 bases. Germline V gene data show CDR1 as MGHDK and CDR2 as SYGVNS. The CDR3 totals 14 residues. Material for sequencing was PBMCs. The chain is built from TRBV25-1 and TRBJ2-1, with D tentatively TRBD1 (5 bases). The receptor's source is a woman between 40 and 50 years old in good health and CMV-seropositive. CDR3 coding DNA: TGTGCCAGCACTTGGCAGGACAACTACAATGAGCAGTTCTTC. It codes for CASTWQDNYNEQFF. Variable domain in full (rest from reference TRBV25-1 and TRBJ2-1): EADIYQTPRYLVIGTGKKITLECSQTMGHDKMYWYQQDPGMELHLIHYSYGVNSTEKGDLSSESTVSRIRTEHFPLTLESARPSHTSQYLCASTWQDNYNEQFFGPGTRLTVL.